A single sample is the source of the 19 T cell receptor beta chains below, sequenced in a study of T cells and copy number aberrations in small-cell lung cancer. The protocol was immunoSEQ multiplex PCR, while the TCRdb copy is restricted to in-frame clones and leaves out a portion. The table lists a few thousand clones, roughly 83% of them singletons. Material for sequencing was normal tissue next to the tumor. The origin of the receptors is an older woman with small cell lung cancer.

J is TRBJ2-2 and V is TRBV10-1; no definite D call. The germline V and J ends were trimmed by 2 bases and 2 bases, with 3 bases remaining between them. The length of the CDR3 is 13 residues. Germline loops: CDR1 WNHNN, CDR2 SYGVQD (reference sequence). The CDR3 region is CASSEGNTGELFF. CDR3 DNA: TGCGCCAGCAGTGAGGGCAACACCGGGGAGCTGTTTTTT.

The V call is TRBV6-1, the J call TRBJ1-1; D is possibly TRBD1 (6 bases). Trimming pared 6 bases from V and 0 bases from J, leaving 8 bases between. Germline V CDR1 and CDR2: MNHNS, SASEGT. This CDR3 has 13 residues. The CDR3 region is CASRAGVNTEAFF. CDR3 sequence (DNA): TGTGCCAGCAGAGCAGGGGTGAACACTGAAGCTTTCTTT.

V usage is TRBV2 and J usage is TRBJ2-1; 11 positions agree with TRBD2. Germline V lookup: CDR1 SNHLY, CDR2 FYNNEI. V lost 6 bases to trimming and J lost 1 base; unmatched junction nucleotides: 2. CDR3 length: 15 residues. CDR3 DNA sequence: TGTGCCAGCAGCTGGACTAGCGGGTCCTACAATGAGCAGTTCTTC. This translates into CASSWTSGSYNEQFF.

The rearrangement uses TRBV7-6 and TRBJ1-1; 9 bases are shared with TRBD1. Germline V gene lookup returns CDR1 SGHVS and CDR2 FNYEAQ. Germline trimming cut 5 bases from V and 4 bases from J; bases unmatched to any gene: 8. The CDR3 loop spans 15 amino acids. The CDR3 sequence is CASSKDRGPSTEAFF. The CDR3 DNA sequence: TGTGCCAGCAGCAAGGACAGGGGTCCCAGCACTGAAGCTTTCTTT.

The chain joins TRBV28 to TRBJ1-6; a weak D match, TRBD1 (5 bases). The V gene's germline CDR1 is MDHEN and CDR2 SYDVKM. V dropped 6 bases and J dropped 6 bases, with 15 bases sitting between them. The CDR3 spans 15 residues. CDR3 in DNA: TGTGCCAGCAGGGCTGTGCAGGGCTCTAATTCACCCCTCCACTTT. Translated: CASRAVQGSNSPLHF.

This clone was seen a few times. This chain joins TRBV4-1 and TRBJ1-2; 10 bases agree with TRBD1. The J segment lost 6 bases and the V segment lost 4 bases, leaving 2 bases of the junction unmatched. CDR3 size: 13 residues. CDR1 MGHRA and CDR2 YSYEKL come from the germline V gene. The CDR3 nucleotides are TGCGCCAGCAGCCTCGGACAGGGGGATGGCTACACCTTC. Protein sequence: CASSLGQGDGYTF.

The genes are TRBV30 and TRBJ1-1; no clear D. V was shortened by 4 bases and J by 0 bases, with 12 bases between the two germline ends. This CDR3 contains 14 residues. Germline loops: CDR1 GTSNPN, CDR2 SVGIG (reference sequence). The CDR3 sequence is CAWKEGSMNTEAFF. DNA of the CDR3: TGTGCCTGGAAAGAGGGCAGCATGAACACTGAAGCTTTCTTT.

The CDR3 DNA sequence: TGTGCCAGCTCACCTCTGTCAGGCGAAGAGCAGTACTTC. Amino acid sequence: CASSPLSGEEQYF. V is TRBV18 and J is TRBJ2-7; D gene uncertain. With 3 bases removed from V and 7 bases from J, the gap between germline ends came to 13 bases. CDR3 length: 13 residues. Germline CDR1 KGHSH, CDR2 LQKENI.

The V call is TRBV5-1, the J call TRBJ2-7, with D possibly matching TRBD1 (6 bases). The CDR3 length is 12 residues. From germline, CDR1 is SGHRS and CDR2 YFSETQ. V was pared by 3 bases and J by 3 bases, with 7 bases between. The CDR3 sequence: CASSSDSYEQYF. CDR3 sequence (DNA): TGCGCCAGCAGCTCGGACAGCTACGAGCAGTACTTC. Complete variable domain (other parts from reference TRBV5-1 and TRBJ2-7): KAGVTQTPRYLIKTRGQQVTLSCSPISGHRSVSWYQQTPGQGLQFLFEYFSETQRNKGNFPGRFSGRQFSNSRSEMNVSTLELGDSALYLCASSSDSYEQYFGPGTRLTVT.

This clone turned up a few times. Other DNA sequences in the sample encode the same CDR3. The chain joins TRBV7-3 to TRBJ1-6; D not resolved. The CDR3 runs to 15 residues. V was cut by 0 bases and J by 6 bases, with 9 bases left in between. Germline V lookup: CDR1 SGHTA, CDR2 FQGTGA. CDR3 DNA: TGTGCCAGCAGCTTAACAGGGTCGGGTAATTCACCCCTCCACTTT. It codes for CASSLTGSGNSPLHF.

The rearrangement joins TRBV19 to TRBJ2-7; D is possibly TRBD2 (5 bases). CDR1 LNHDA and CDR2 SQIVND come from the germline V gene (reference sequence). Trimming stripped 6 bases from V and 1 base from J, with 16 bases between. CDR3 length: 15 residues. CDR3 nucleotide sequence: TGTGCCAGTAGCCCAGGACTTGCGAGTTCCTACGAGCAGTACTTC. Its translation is CASSPGLASSYEQYF.

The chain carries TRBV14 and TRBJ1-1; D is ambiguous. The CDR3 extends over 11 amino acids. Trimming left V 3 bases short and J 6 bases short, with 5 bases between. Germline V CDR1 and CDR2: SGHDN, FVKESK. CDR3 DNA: TGTGCCAGCAGCCAGTTCGCTGAAGCTTTCTTT. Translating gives CASSQFAEAFF.

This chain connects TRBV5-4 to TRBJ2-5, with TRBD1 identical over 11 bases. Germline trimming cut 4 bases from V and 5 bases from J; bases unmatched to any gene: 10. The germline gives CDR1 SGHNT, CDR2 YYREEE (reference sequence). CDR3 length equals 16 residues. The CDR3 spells CASSPGQGAGTETQYF. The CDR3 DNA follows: TGTGCCAGCAGCCCCGGACAGGGGGCAGGTACGGAGACCCAGTACTTC.

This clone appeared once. CDR3 residues: CASSLEANTEAFF. As DNA, the CDR3 is TGTGCCAGCAGCTTAGAGGCGAACACTGAAGCTTTCTTT. V gene TRBV7-9 combines with J gene TRBJ1-1; the D is unclear. Germline lookup yields CDR1 SEHNR and CDR2 FQNEAQ (reference sequence). Trimming shortened V by 1 base and J by 1 base, and 4 bases separated the two germline ends. The CDR3 sequence is 13 residues long. The full variable domain, in which reference TRBV7-9 and TRBJ1-1 provide the parts outside the CDR3, is DTGVSQNPRHKITKRGQNVTFRCDPISEHNRLYWYRQTLGQGPEFLTYFQNEAQLEKSRLLSDRFSAERPKGSFSTLEIQRTEQGDSAMYLCASSLEANTEAFFGQGTRLTVV.

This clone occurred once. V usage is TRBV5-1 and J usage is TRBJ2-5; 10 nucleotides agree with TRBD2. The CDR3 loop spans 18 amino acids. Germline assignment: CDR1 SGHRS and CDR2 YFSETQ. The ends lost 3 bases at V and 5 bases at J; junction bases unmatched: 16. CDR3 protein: CASSSWASGGELRETQYF. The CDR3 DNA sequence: TGCGCCAGCAGCTCGTGGGCTAGCGGGGGAGAACTTCGGGAGACCCAGTACTTC. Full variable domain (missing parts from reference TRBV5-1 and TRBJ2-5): KAGVTQTPRYLIKTRGQQVTLSCSPISGHRSVSWYQQTPGQGLQFLFEYFSETQRNKGNFPGRFSGRQFSNSRSEMNVSTLELGDSALYLCASSSWASGGELRETQYFGPGTRLLVL.

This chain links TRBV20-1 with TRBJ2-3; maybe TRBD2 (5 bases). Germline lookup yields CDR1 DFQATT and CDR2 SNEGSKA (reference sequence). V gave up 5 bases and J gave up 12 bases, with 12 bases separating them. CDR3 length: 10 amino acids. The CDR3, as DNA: TGCAGTGCTGAGACTATGACTCAGTATTTT. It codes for CSAETMTQYF.

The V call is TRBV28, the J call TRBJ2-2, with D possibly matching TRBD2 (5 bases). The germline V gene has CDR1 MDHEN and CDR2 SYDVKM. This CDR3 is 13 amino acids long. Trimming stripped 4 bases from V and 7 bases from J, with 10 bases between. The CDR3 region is CASSYRGLGELFF. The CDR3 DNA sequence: TGTGCCAGCAGTTACAGAGGACTCGGGGAGCTGTTTTTT.

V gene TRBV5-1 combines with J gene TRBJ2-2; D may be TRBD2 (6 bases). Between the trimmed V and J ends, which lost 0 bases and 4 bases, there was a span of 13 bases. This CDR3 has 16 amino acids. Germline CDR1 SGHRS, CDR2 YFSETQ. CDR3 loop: CASSLVGVGGTGELFF. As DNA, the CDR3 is TGCGCCAGCAGCTTGGTTGGCGTCGGGGGCACCGGGGAGCTGTTTTTT. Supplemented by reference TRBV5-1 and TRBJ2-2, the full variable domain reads KAGVTQTPRYLIKTRGQQVTLSCSPISGHRSVSWYQQTPGQGLQFLFEYFSETQRNKGNFPGRFSGRQFSNSRSEMNVSTLELGDSALYLCASSLVGVGGTGELFFGEGSRLTVL.

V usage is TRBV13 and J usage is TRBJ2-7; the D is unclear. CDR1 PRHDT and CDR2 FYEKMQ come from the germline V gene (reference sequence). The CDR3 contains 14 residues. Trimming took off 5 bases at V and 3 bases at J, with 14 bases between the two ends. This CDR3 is CASSRRAILYEQYF. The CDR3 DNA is TGTGCCAGCAGCCGCCGGGCCATTCTCTACGAGCAGTACTTC. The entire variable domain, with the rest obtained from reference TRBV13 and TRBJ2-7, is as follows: AAGVIQSPRHLIKEKRETATLKCYPIPRHDTVYWYQQGPGQDPQFLISFYEKMQSDKGSIPDRFSAQQFSDYHSELNMSSLELGDSALYFCASSRRAILYEQYFGPGTRLTVT.